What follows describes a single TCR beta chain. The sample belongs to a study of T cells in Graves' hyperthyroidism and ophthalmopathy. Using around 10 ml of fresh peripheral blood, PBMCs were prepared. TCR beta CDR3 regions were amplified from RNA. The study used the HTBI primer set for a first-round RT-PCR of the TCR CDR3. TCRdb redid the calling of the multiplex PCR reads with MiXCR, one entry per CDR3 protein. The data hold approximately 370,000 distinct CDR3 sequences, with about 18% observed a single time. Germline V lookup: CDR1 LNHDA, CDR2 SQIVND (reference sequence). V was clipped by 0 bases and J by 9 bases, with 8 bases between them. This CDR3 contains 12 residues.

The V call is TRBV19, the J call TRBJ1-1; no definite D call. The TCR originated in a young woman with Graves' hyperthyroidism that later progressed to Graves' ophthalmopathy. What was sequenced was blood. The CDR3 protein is CASSIDRRQAFF. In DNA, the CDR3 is TGTGCCAGTAGTATAGATCGAAGGCAAGCTTTCTTT.